This T cell receptor beta chain was captured in a study of T cell responses to AZD1222 COVID-19 vaccine. With respect to this clone: Its antigen is undetermined.

Study-wide findings and caveats: Scientists sampled the repertoires only once the peak T cell response had passed. The donor group comprised mostly white British people and more females; the analysis possibly underestimated clonal diversity.

Profiling relied on immunoSEQ multiplex PCR, and the TCRdb table lists in-frame clones only, not all of them. The table lists about 200,000 clones, 85% to 95% of them singletons. V was cut by 4 bases and J by 9 bases, with 14 bases left in between. Germline V gene data show CDR1 as MRHNA and CDR2 as SNTAGT. This CDR3 is 13 amino acids long. The rearrangement uses TRBV6-4 and TRBJ2-3, with a tentative D call TRBD2 (6 bases). The TCR sequence derives from an adult who received the AZD1222 COVID-19 vaccine. The specimen comprised peripheral blood, sampled 28 days after the second AZD1222 dose. CDR3 loop: CASSAYRGGTQYF. In DNA, the CDR3 is TGTGCCAGCAGTGCCTACCGGGGAGGAACGCAGTATTTT.